Listed here are 19 T cell receptor beta chains from one sample, sequenced in a study of early T cells in non-severe SARS-CoV-2 infection (dated by TCRdb to about 2021). The library was generated by 5' RACE. These reads were obtained on a NextSeq 500. The raw public data were reprocessed by TCRdb itself: fastp quality trimming at Q25, MiXCR clonotype calling, in-frame beta chains only. Each record represents a unique CDR3 protein, reported with the most common genes and DNA among its rows. This sample comprises 75,000 to 80,000 distinct CDR3 sequences, 15% to 20% of them detected only once. The top ten clonotypes cover approximately 2.9% of the sample. The sample was whole blood. The receptors originated from an adult who was a healthcare worker with PCR-confirmed SARS-CoV-2 infection or an uninfected control (not recorded which).

V and J are TRBV5-1 and TRBJ2-3; 7 bases map to TRBD2. In germline, CDR1 is SGHRS, CDR2 YFSETQ. The CDR3 length is 14 residues. The trim removed 0 bases at V and 4 bases at J, leaving 2 bases unmatched. In nucleotides, the CDR3 is TGCGCCAGCAGCTTGGCCCTAGCGGCAGATACGCAGTATTTT. It yields the protein CASSLALAADTQYF.

This clonotype was recorded many times. This chain links TRBV5-1 with TRBJ1-2; no definite D call. This CDR3 has 16 amino acids. Germline values: CDR1 SGHRS, CDR2 YFSETQ. V was pared by 4 bases and J by 5 bases, with 21 bases between. The CDR3 sequence: CASSPDNSLGIYGYTF. CDR3 in DNA: TGCGCCAGCAGCCCAGATAACAGCCTCGGAATATATGGCTACACCTTC.

CDR3 loop: CASTRTGWNYEQYF. DNA of the CDR3: TGTGCCAGCACCCGGACAGGTTGGAACTACGAGCAGTACTTC. The V and J genes are TRBV12-3 or TRBV12-4 and TRBJ2-7; 7 bases line up with TRBD1. This CDR3 comprises 14 residues. Germline trimming cut 7 bases from V and 3 bases from J; bases unmatched to any gene: 9.

The rearrangement uses TRBV20-1 and TRBJ2-7; TRBD1 aligns across 10 bases. CDR1 and CDR2 (germline): DFQATT, SNEGSKA (reference sequence). The CDR3 spans 13 residues. Trimming took 3 bases from V and 5 from J; bases not matched to a gene: 4. In DNA form, the CDR3 reads TGCAGTGCTAGTTGGGACAGGGGTAACGAGCAGTACTTC. Protein: CSASWDRGNEQYF.

The CDR3 DNA sequence: TGCGCCAGCAGCCAACAGACGACGTCAACAGATACGCAGTATTTT. This sequence encodes CASSQQTTSTDTQYF. The chain uses TRBV4-3 and TRBJ2-3; no firm D call. The CDR3 has 15 residues. Trimming took off 2 bases at V and 3 bases at J, with 12 bases between the two ends. Germline V gene sequence: CDR1 LGHNA, CDR2 YSLEER.

The chain combines TRBV27 with TRBJ2-7, with 9 positions matching TRBD1. This CDR3 is 14 amino acids long. J lost 7 bases, V lost 5 bases, and 9 bases had no gene match. In germline, CDR1 is MNHEY, CDR2 SMNVEV (reference sequence). DNA for the CDR3: TGTGCCAGCAGTCCCGACAGGGGGACGGGGGAGCAGTACTTC. Protein sequence: CASSPDRGTGEQYF.

This clonotype occurred a few times. The V and J genes are TRBV7-8 and TRBJ2-2; 8 positions match TRBD2. The CDR3 extends over 18 amino acids. The J segment lost 1 base and the V segment lost 7 bases, leaving 14 bases of the junction unmatched. Germline V lookup: CDR1 SGHVS, CDR2 FQNEAQ. CDR3 sequence (DNA): TGTGCCAGCACCATCCCAAGGCGGGGGGTCCTGAACACCGGGGAGCTGTTTTTT. Its protein is CASTIPRRGVLNTGELFF.

This clonotype showed up just a few times. The J gene is TRBJ1-1, the V gene TRBV10-3; D is undetermined. V was trimmed by 0 bases and J by 1 base, leaving 6 bases between them. Germline assignment: CDR1 ENHRY and CDR2 SYGVKD. This CDR3 contains 14 residues. The CDR3 DNA sequence: TGTGCCATCAGTGAGTCGGAGGCGAACACTGAAGCTTTCTTT. It is translated as CAISESEANTEAFF.

This clonotype was observed at least ten times. V usage is TRBV16 and J usage is TRBJ1-3, with D perhaps matching TRBD1 (6 bases). The CDR3 sequence is 14 residues long. Germline CDR1 and CDR2: KGHSY and FQNENV. V was trimmed by 4 bases and J by 0 bases, leaving 7 bases between them. This CDR3 is CASSLDSSGNTIYF. CDR3 bases: TGTGCCAGCAGCCTGGACAGCTCTGGAAACACCATATATTTT.

This clonotype was found many times. This rearrangement joins TRBV5-1 to TRBJ2-4, with D unresolved. With 0 bases removed from V and 0 bases from J, the gap between germline ends came to 7 bases. The CDR3 is 15 residues long. Per the germline V gene, CDR1 is SGHRS and CDR2 is YFSETQ. CDR3 in amino acids: CASSLGSSAKNIQYF. Written as DNA, the CDR3 is TGCGCCAGCAGCTTGGGCAGTTCAGCCAAAAACATTCAGTACTTC.

This clonotype was seen at least ten times. CDR3 sequence reads: CASSNRVPSTDTQYF. The CDR3 DNA sequence: TGTGCCAGTAGTAACAGGGTTCCTAGCACAGATACGCAGTATTTT. This chain links TRBV19 with TRBJ2-3; perhaps TRBD1 as D (6 bases). The germline CDR1 and CDR2 sequences are LNHDA and SQIVND (reference sequence). CDR3 length: 15 amino acids. V shed 4 bases and J shed 0 bases, with 11 bases lying between them.

J is TRBJ2-1 and V is TRBV11-3, with TRBD2 matching 7 bases. The germline CDR1 and CDR2 sequences are SGHNT and YENEEA. The length of the CDR3 is 13 residues. The ends lost 0 bases at V and 10 bases at J; junction bases unmatched: 3. CDR3 sequence reads: CASSLETSWEQFF. The CDR3 DNA sequence: TGTGCCAGCAGCTTAGAGACTAGCTGGGAGCAGTTCTTC.

The genes are TRBV7-2 and TRBJ1-1, with D unresolved. Germline V lookup: CDR1 SGHTA, CDR2 FQGNSA. The CDR3 runs 16 residues. V was pared by 0 bases and J by 3 bases, with 14 bases between. The CDR3 sequence: CASSLALRKGDTEAFF. In DNA form, the CDR3 reads TGTGCCAGCAGCTTAGCGCTAAGGAAGGGAGACACTGAAGCTTTCTTT. The complete variable domain, with remaining parts taken from reference TRBV7-2 and TRBJ1-1, reads GAGVSQSPSNKVTEKGKDVELRCDPISGHTALYWYRQSLGQGLEFLIYFQGNSAPDKSGLPSDRFSAERTGGSVSTLTIQRTQQEDSAVYLCASSLALRKGDTEAFFGQGTRLTVV.

The chain carries TRBV6-1 and TRBJ2-3; 8 bases map to TRBD2. Germline loops: CDR1 MNHNS, CDR2 SASEGT. CDR3 length: 15 residues. With 4 bases clipped from V and 2 bases from J, the junction kept 5 bases outside the gene matches. The CDR3 region is CASSGTSGYTDTQYF. For the CDR3, the DNA is TGTGCCAGCAGTGGCACTAGCGGATACACAGATACGCAGTATTTT.

This clonotype was seen only a few times. The chain combines TRBV14 with TRBJ2-4; TRBD2 aligns across 9 bases. V was pared by 2 bases and J by 9 bases, with 2 bases of the junction left unmatched. CDR1 and CDR2 from the germline V gene are SGHDN and FVKESK. This CDR3 spans 13 amino acids. The CDR3 DNA reads TGTGCCAGCAGCCAACTTAGCGGGAGCATTCAGTACTTC. Protein sequence: CASSQLSGSIQYF. Filled out from reference TRBV14 and TRBJ2-4, the complete variable domain reads EAGVTQFPSHSVIEKGQTVTLRCDPISGHDNLYWYRRVMGKEIKFLLHFVKESKQDESGMPNNRFLAERTGGTYSTLKVQPAELEDSGVYFCASSQLSGSIQYFGAGTRLSVL.

This clonotype was picked up many times. The chain joins TRBV11-2 to TRBJ2-7; perhaps TRBD1 as D (7 bases). The CDR3 runs 15 residues. Deletions cut 1 base from V and 2 bases from J, with 12 bases between. Germline-derived CDR1 and CDR2 are SGHAT and FQNNGV. The CDR3 sequence: CASSLATGRPYEQYF. The CDR3 DNA reads TGTGCCAGCAGCTTAGCGACAGGGAGGCCCTACGAGCAGTACTTC.

The sample holds a few counts of this clonotype. The chain has TRBV20-1 and TRBJ2-7, with TRBD2 matching 11 bases. CDR3 length: 15 amino acids. The germline V gene has CDR1 DFQATT and CDR2 SNEGSKA (reference sequence). V lost 5 bases, J lost 4 bases, and 10 bases stayed unmatched. CDR3: CSAPNPTSGVYEQYF. Written as DNA, the CDR3 is TGCAGTGCTCCCAATCCGACTAGCGGGGTGTACGAGCAGTACTTC.

The chain employs TRBV11-2 and TRBJ1-3; no firm D call. V was cut by 5 bases and J by 0 bases, with 17 bases left in between. The CDR3 is 17 amino acids. Germline V CDR1 and CDR2: SGHAT, FQNNGV. The CDR3 DNA sequence: TGTGCCAGCAGCCCCCGACTCAGCAATGTCTCTGGAAACACCATATATTTT. It yields the protein CASSPRLSNVSGNTIYF.

V and J are TRBV18 and TRBJ2-3, with 9 bases aligning to TRBD2. CDR1 and CDR2 (germline): KGHSH, LQKENI. V lost 4 bases and J lost 1; bases outside the gene matches: 3. The CDR3 has 15 residues. CDR3 in amino acids: CASSLLAGRTDTQYF. CDR3 bases: TGTGCCAGCTCACTACTAGCGGGCCGCACAGATACGCAGTATTTT.